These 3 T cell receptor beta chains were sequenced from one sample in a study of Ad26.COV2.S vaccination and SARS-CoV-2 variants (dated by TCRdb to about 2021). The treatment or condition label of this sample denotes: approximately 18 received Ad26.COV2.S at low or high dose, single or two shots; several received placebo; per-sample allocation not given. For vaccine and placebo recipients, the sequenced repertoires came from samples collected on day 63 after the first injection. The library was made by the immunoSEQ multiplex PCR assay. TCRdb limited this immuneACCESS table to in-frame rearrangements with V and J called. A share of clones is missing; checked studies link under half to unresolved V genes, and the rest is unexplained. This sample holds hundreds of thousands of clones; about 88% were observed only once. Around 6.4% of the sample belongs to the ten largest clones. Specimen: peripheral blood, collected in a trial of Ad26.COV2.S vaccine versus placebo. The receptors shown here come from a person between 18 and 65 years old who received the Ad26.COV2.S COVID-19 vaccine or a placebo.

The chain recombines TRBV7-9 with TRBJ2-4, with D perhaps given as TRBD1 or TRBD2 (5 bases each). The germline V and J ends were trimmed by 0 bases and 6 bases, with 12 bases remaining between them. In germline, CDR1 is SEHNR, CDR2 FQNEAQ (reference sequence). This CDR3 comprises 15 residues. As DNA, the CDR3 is TGTGCCAGCAGCTTAGCCCTCGGGACGGCAAACATTCAGTACTTC. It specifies CASSLALGTANIQYF.

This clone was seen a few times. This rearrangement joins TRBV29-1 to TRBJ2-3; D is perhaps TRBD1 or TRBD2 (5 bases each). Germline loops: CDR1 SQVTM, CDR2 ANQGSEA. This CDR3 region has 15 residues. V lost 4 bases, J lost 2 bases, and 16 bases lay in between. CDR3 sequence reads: CSVGIGRGTTDTQYF. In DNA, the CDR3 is TGCAGCGTTGGGATCGGACGAGGGACCACAGATACGCAGTATTTT.

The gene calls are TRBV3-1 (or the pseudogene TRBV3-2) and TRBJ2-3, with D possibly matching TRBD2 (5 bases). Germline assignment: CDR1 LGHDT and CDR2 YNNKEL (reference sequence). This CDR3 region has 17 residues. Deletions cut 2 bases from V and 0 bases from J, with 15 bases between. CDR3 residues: CASSQYASLISTDTQYF. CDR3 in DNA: TGTGCCAGCAGCCAATATGCTAGCCTGATAAGCACAGATACGCAGTATTTT.